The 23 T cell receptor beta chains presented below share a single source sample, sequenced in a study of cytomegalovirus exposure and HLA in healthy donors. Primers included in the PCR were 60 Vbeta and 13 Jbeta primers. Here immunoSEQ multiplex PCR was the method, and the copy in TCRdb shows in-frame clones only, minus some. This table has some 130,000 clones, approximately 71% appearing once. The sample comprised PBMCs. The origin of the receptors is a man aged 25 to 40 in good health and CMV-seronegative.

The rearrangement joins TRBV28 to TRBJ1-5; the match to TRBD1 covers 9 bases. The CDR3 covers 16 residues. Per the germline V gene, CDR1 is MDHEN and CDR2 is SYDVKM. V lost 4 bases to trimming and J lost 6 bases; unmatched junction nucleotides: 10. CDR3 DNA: TGTGCCAGCAGTTATTATCCCACAGGGGGCATTCAGCCCCAGCATTTT. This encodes CASSYYPTGGIQPQHF.

In DNA form, the CDR3 reads TGTGCCAGCAGCTTAGGGGGGGGGAGTGGCTCCTACGAGCAGTACTTC. This codes for CASSLGGGSGSYEQYF. V is TRBV11-2 and J is TRBJ2-7; 7 nucleotides line up with TRBD2. Germline lookup yields CDR1 SGHAT and CDR2 FQNNGV. The CDR3 consists of 16 residues. V was clipped by 1 base and J by 0 bases; unmatched bases: 6.

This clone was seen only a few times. The CDR3 coding sequence is TGCGCCAGCATCAAAAGGGGTCTTGACGGCGAGCAGTTCTTC. Translation gives CASIKRGLDGEQFF. The gene calls are TRBV10-2 and TRBJ2-1; a weak D match, TRBD1 (5 bases). Trimming took off 7 bases at V and 10 bases at J, with 20 bases between the two ends. The germline gives CDR1 WSHSY, CDR2 SAAADI. There are 14 residues in the CDR3.

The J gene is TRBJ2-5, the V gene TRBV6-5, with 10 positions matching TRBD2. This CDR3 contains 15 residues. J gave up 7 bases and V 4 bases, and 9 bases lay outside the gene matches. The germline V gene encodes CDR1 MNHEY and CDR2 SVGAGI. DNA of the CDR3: TGTGCCAGCAGTTGGGCTAGCGGGAGTCAGGGGACCCAGTACTTC. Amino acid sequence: CASSWASGSQGTQYF.

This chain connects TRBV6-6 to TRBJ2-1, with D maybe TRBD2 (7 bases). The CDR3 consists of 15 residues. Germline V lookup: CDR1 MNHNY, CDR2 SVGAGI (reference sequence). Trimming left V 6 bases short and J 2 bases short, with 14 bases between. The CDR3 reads CASSLDGGPYNEQFF. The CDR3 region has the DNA TGTGCCAGCAGCCTAGACGGGGGGCCCTACAATGAGCAGTTCTTC.

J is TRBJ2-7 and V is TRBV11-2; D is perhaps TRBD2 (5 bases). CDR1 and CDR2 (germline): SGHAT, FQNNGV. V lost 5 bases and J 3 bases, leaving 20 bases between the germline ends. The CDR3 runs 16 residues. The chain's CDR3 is CASSRQTPGNHYEQYF. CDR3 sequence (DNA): TGTGCCAGCAGCAGGCAGACCCCGGGGAATCACTACGAGCAGTACTTC.

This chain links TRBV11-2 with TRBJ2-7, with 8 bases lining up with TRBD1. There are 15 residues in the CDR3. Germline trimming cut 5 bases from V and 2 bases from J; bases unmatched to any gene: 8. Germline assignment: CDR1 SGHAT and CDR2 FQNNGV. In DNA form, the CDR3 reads TGTGCCAGCAGCCCCCTCCAGGGGGCGACCTACGAGCAGTACTTC. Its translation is CASSPLQGATYEQYF.

This CDR3 is CASSFVTSGSYEQYF. CDR3 DNA sequence: TGTGCCAGCAGCTTTGTGACTAGCGGTTCCTACGAGCAGTACTTC. The chain links TRBV7-8 to TRBJ2-7; 9 bases are a match to TRBD2. Looked up from germline, CDR1 is SGHVS and CDR2 is FQNEAQ. The CDR3 spans 15 residues. The ends lost 3 bases at V and 1 base at J; junction bases unmatched: 4.

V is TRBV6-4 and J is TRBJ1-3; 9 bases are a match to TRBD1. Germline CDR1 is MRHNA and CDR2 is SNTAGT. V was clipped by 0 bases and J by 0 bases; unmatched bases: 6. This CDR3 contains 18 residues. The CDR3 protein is CASSDSRDRARSGNTIYF. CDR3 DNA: TGTGCCAGCAGTGACTCAAGGGACAGGGCTCGCTCTGGAAACACCATATATTTT.

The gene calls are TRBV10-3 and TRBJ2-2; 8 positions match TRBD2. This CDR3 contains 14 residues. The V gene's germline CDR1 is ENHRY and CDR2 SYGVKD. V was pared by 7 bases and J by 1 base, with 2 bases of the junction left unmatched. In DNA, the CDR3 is TGTGCCATCAAGCGGGGGCGGAACACCGGGGAGCTGTTTTTT. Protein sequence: CAIKRGRNTGELFF.

CDR3 in amino acids: CASRGQARNEQFF. The CDR3 coding sequence is TGTGCCAGCAGAGGACAGGCTCGCAATGAGCAGTTCTTC. V gene TRBV28 combines with J gene TRBJ2-1, with 7 nucleotides matching TRBD1. Per the germline V gene, CDR1 is MDHEN and CDR2 is SYDVKM. Germline trimming cut 6 bases from V and 6 bases from J; bases unmatched to any gene: 5. This CDR3 region has 13 residues.

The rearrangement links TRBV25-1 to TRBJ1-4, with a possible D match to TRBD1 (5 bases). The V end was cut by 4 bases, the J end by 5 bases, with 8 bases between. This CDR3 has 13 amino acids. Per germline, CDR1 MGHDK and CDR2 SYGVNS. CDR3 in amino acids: CASSATENEKLFF. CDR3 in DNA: TGTGCCAGCAGTGCGACAGAAAATGAAAAACTGTTTTTT.

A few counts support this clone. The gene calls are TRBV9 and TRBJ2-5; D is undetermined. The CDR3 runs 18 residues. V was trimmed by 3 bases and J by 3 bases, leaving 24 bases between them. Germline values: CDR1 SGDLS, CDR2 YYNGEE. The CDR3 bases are TGTGCCAGCAGCGCGCGCCCCTCCGACAATTTCCCGAAAGAGACCCAGTACTTC. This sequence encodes CASSARPSDNFPKETQYF.

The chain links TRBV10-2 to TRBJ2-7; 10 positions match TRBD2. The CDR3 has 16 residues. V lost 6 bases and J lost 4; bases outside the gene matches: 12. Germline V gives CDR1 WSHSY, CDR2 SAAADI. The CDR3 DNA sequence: TGCGCCAGCAGCCCCCTGGAAGGGACTAGCGCATACGAGCAGTACTTC. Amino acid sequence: CASSPLEGTSAYEQYF.

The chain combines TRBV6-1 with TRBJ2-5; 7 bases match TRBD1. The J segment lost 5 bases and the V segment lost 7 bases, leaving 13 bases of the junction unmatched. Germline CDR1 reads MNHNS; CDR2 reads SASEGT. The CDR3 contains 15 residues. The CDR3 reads CASTLESGGMETQYF. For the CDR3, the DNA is TGTGCCAGCACCCTGGAGTCAGGGGGAATGGAGACCCAGTACTTC.

The CDR3 sequence is CAISESDRDYSNQPQHF. The CDR3 coding sequence is TGTGCCATCAGTGAGTCGGACAGGGACTATAGCAATCAGCCCCAGCATTTT. The chain carries TRBV10-3 and TRBJ1-5; 8 nucleotides align to TRBD1. The CDR3 has 17 residues. The germline gives CDR1 ENHRY, CDR2 SYGVKD. With 0 bases clipped from V and 0 bases from J, the junction kept 4 bases outside the gene matches.

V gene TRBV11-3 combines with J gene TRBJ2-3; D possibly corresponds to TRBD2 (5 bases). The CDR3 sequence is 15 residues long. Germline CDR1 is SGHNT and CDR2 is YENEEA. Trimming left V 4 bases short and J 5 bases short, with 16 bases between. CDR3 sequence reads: CASSSPGDAGDTQYF. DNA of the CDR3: TGTGCCAGCAGCTCACCCGGAGATGCGGGAGATACGCAGTATTTT.

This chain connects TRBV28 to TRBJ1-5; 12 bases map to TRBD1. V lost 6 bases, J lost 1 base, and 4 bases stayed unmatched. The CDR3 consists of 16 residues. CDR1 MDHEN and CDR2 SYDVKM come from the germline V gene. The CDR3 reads CASSSGQGASNQPQHF. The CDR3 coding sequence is TGTGCCAGCAGCTCGGGACAGGGGGCGAGCAATCAGCCCCAGCATTTT.

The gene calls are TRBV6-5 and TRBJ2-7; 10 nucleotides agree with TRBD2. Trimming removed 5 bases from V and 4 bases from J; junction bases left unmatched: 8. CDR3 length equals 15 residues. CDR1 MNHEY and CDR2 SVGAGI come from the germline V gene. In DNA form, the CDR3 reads TGTGCCAGCAGTAGAGCTAGCGGGAGCAGTTACGAGCAGTACTTC. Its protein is CASSRASGSSYEQYF.

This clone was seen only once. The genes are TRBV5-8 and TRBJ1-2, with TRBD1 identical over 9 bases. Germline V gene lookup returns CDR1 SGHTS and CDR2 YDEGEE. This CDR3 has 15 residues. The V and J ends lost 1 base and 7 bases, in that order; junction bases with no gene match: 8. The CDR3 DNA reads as TGTGCCAGCAGCTTGTTAGGGACAGGGTATAGTGGCTACACCTTC. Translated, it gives CASSLLGTGYSGYTF.

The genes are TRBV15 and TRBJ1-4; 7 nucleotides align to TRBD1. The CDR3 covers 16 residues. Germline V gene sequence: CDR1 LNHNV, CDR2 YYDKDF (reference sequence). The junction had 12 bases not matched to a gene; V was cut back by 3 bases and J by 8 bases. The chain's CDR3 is CATSSPVTGSMEKLFF. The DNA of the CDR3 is TGTGCCACCAGCAGTCCGGTGACAGGGAGTATGGAAAAACTGTTTTTT.

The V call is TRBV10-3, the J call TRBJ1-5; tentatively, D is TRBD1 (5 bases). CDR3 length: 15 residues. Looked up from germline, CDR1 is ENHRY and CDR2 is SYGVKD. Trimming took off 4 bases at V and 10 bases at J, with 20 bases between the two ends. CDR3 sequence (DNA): TGTGCCATCAGTGGGGGGGAGGTGGGGGTAGTACCCCAGCATTTT. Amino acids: CAISGGEVGVVPQHF.

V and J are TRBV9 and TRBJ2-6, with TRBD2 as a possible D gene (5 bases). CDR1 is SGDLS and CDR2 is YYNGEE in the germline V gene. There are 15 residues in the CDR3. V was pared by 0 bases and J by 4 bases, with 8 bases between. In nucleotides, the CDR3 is TGTGCCAGCAGCGTAGGAGGGATAGGGGCCAACGTCCTGACTTTC. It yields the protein CASSVGGIGANVLTF.